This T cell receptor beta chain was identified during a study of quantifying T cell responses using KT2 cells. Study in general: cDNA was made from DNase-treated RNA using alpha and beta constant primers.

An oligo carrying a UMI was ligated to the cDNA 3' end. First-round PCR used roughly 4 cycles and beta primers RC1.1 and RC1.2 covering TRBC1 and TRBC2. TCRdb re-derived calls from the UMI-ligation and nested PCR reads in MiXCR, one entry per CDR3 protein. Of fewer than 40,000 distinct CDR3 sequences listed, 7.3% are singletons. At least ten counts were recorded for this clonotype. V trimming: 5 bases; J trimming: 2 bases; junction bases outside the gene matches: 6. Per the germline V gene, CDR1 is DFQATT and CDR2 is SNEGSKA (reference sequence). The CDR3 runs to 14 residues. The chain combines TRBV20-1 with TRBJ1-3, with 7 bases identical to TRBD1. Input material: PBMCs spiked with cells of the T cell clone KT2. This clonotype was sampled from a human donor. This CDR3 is CSAGKQGAGNTIYF. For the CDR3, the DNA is TGCAGTGCTGGAAAGCAGGGGGCTGGAAACACCATATATTTT.